The entry below describes one TCR beta chain. Its specific antigen is unknown. Base qualities were left out, and no much larger clone turns up one base away. The junction shows trimming of 2 bases on V and 5 bases on J, plus 13 bases between the germline ends. CDR1 and CDR2, per the germline V gene, are SGDLS and YYNGEE. Including the terminal cysteine and phenylalanine, the CDR3 comprises 14 residues. Only the CDR3 DNA is retained, 42 bases long and in frame from the first base. This sample stems from a study of OX40 agonist ivuxolimab in advanced cancers. Study-wide context: Ivuxolimab was a fully human IgG2 agonistic monoclonal antibody targeting the costimulatory receptor OX40 (CD134). The paper reports the monotherapy dose-escalation portion (N of about 47 patients) of the phase I ivuxolimab trial. Partial responses were achieved by three dose-escalation patients, of whom one had hepatocellular carcinoma and two had cutaneous melanoma. Prior anti-PD-1, anti-PD-L1 or anti-CTLA-4 therapy was permitted, and checkpoint inhibitors had been received by less than 45% of dose-escalation patients. Among the roughly 50 dose-escalation patients, approximately 20 had hepatocellular carcinoma, about 15 melanoma, 9 renal cell carcinoma and 9 head and neck cancer. Peripheral TCRbeta sequencing was intended to test whether TCR sequence diversity was altered and clonal T-cell expansion was caused by ivuxolimab. The dose-escalation cohort was over 70% male with a mean age of around 64 years, ranging from about 20 to 85. Intravenous ivuxolimab was administered to patients every 2 weeks at six dose levels: 0.01, 0.1, 0.3, 1.5, 3 and 10 mg/kg. Here is what the overall study found, with its caveats: The antigen specificity of the peripheral T cells that underwent clonal expansion was not determined. Low levels of normalized T-cell clonal expansion were also shown by some nonresponding patients. On average, CD8+ T cells showed more expanded clones than CD4+ T cells after ivuxolimab. Partial responders in the 0.1-3.0 mg/kg groups had among the lowest normalized peripheral clonal expansion, especially among CD8+ T cells. Clonal expansion of both CD4+ and CD8+ blood T cells was observed from baseline to week 6 at doses 0.1 to 3.0 mg/kg.

Patients with autoimmune disease history or receiving systemic immunosuppression were excluded from the trial. Peripheral blood for TCR sequencing was collected from all dose cohorts at baseline, on cycle 4 day 1, and on cycle 7 day 1. Samples came from an open-label, multicenter, first-in-human phase I dose-escalation trial of ivuxolimab. Adults with locally advanced or metastatic head and neck squamous cell, hepatocellular, melanoma or renal cell carcinoma were enrolled in the trial. Before TCR sequencing, CD4+ and CD8+ T cells were separately sorted from peripheral blood. Genomic DNA was isolated from the sorted cells so that the TCRbeta CDR3 region could be sequenced. The immunoSEQ Assay was used to sequence the TCRbeta CDR3 regions. This is the immuneACCESS table as TCRdb keeps it, with only in-frame sequences that have V and J called. A part of the clones is gone; compared with another copy, unresolved V genes explain less than half, and the rest is unexplained. The sample records more than 35,000 clones, around 87% of which are singletons. The ten largest clones capture 2% to 3% of the sample.

The chain is encoded by TRBV9 joined to TRBJ1-1, with a tentative D gene TRBD1 over 5 matching bases. The TCR originated in an adult with an advanced solid tumor such as melanoma, head and neck, liver or kidney cancer. This specimen was CD4+ or CD8+ T cells sorted from blood, taken in a trial of the OX40 agonist ivuxolimab. CDR3 protein: CASSVTWGMTEAFF. DNA sequence: TGTGCCAGCAGCGTCACCTGGGGGATGACTGAAGCTTTCTTT.